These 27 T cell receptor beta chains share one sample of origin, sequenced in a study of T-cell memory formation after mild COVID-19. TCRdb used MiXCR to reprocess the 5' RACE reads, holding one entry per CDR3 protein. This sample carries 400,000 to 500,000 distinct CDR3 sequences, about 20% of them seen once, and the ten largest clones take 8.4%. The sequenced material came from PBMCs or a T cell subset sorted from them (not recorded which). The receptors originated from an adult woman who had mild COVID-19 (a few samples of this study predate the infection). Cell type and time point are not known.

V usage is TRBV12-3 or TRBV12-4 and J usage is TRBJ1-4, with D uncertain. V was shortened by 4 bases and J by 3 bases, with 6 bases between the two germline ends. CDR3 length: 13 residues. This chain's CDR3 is CASSSRANEKLFF. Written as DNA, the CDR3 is TGTGCCAGCAGTTCCCGGGCTAATGAAAAACTGTTTTTT.

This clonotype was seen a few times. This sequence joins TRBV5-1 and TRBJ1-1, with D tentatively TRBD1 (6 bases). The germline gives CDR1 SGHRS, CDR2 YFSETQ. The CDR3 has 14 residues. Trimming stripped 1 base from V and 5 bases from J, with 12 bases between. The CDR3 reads CASSLRGGGTEAFF. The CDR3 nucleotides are TGCGCCAGCAGCTTGCGAGGGGGAGGGACTGAAGCTTTCTTT.

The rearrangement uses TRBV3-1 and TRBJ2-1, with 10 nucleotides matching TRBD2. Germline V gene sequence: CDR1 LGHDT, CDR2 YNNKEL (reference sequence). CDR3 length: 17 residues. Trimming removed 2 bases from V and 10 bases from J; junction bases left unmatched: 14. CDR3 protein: CASSQPYTSGVPREQFF. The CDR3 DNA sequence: TGTGCCAGCAGCCAACCTTACACTAGCGGGGTACCACGGGAGCAGTTCTTC.

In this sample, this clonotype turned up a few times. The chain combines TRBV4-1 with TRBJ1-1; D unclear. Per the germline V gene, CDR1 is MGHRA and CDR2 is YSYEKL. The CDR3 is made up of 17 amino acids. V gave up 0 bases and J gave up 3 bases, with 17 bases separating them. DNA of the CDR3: TGCGCCAGCAGCCAAGATCGCCGGGTCAGTGGGGACACTGAAGCTTTCTTT. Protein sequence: CASSQDRRVSGDTEAFF.

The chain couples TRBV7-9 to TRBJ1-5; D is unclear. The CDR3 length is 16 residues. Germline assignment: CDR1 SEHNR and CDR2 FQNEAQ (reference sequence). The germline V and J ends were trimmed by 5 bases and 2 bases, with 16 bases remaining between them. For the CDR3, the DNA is TGTGCCAGCAGCCGCGGTCGACCGAAAGGCAATCAGCCCCAGCATTTT. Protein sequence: CASSRGRPKGNQPQHF.

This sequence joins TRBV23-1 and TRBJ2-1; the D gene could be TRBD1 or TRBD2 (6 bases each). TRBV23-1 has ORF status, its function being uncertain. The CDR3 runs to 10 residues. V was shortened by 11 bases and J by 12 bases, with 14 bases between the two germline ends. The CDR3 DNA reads TGCGCCTCACCCAGGGGAGGGCAGTTCTTC. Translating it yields CASPRGGQFF.

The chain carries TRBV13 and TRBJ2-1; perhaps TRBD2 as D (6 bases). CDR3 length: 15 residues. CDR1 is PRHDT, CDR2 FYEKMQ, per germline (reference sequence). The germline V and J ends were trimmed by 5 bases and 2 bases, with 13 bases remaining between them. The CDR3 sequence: CASSPNSGAYNEQFF. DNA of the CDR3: TGTGCCAGCAGCCCTAACTCGGGGGCCTACAATGAGCAGTTCTTC. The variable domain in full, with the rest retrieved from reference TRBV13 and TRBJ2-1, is AAGVIQSPRHLIKEKRETATLKCYPIPRHDTVYWYQQGPGQDPQFLISFYEKMQSDKGSIPDRFSAQQFSDYHSELNMSSLELGDSALYFCASSPNSGAYNEQFFGPGTRLTVL.

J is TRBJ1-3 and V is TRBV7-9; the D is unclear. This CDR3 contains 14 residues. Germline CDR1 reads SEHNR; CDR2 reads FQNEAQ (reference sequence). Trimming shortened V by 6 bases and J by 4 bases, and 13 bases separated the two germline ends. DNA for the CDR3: TGTGCCAGCAGTCCTCCGGGCCAAGGAAACACCATATATTTT. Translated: CASSPPGQGNTIYF.

CDR3 amino acids: CASSATGGNYGYTF. DNA for the CDR3: TGTGCCAGCAGTGCCACAGGGGGCAACTATGGCTACACCTTC. This chain joins TRBV27 and TRBJ1-2; 9 nucleotides line up with TRBD1. The V gene end was trimmed by 5 bases and the J gene end by 2 bases; junction bases not matched to a gene: 3. The CDR3 sequence is 14 residues long. Germline CDR1 is MNHEY and CDR2 is SMNVEV (reference sequence).

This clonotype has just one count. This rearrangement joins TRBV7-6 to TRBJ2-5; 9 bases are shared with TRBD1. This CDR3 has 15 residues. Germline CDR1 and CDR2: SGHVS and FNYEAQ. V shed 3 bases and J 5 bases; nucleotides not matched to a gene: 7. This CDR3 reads CASSFGDRAAETQYF. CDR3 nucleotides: TGTGCCAGCAGCTTCGGGGACAGGGCGGCGGAGACCCAGTACTTC. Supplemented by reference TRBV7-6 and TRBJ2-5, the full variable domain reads GAGVSQSPRYKVTKRGQDVALRCDPISGHVSLYWYRQALGQGPEFLTYFNYEAQQDKSGLPNDRFSAERPEGSISTLTIQRTEQRDSAMYRCASSFGDRAAETQYFGPGTRLLVL.

The CDR3 here is CASSDGGFSYEQYF. The CDR3 DNA is TGTGCCAGCAGTGACGGGGGCTTTTCCTACGAGCAGTACTTC. This rearrangement joins TRBV2 to TRBJ2-7; either TRBD1 or TRBD2 may supply D (6 bases each). CDR1 SNHLY and CDR2 FYNNEI come from the germline V gene. The CDR3 loop spans 14 amino acids. The ends were cut back, 3 bases at V and 1 base at J, with 10 bases in the middle. Looking up the rest from reference TRBV2 and TRBJ2-7 gives the full variable domain: EPEVTQTPSHQVTQMGQEVILRCVPISNHLYFYWYRQILGQKVEFLVSFYNNEISEKSEIFDDQFSVERPDGSNFTLKIRSTKLEDSAMYFCASSDGGFSYEQYFGPGTRLTVT.

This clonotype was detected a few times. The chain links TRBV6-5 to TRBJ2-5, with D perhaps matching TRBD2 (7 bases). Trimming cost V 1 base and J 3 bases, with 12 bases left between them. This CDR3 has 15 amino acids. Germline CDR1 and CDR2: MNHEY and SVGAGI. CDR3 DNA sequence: TGTGCCAGCAGTTACTTGGGGGGGGCCAAAGAGACCCAGTACTTC. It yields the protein CASSYLGGAKETQYF.

The DNA of the CDR3 is TGCGCCAGCAGCGCTGGGCCCGGGACAGACTACGAGCAGTACTTC. Translated: CASSAGPGTDYEQYF. This chain uses TRBV5-1 with TRBJ2-7; 7 bases align to TRBD1. The CDR3 has 15 amino acids. The V and J ends lost 4 bases and 3 bases, in that order; junction bases with no gene match: 10. Germline V gene data show CDR1 as SGHRS and CDR2 as YFSETQ.

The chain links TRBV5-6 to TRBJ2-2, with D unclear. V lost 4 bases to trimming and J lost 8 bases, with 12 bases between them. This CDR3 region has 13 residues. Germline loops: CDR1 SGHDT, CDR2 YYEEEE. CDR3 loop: CASSPWVSGELFF. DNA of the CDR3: TGTGCCAGCAGCCCTTGGGTGTCGGGGGAGCTGTTTTTT.

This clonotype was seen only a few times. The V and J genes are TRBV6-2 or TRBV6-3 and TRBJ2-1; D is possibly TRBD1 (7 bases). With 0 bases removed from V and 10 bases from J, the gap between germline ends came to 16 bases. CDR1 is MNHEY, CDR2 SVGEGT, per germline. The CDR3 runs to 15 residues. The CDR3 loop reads CASSYSTSRGEEQFF. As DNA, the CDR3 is TGTGCCAGCAGTTACTCTACTAGCAGGGGGGAAGAGCAGTTCTTC.

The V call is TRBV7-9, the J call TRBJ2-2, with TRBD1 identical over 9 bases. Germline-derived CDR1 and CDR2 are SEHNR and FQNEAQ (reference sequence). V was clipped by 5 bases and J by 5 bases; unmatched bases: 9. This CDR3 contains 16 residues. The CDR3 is CASSTFGTGLTGELFF. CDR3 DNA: TGTGCCAGCAGCACCTTTGGGACAGGGCTAACCGGGGAGCTGTTTTTT.

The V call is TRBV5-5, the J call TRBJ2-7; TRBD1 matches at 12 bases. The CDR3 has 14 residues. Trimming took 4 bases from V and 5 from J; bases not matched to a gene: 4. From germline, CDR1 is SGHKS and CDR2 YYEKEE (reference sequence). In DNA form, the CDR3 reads TGTGCCAGCAGCAGGGGACAGGGGGCCGACGAGCAGTACTTC. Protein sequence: CASSRGQGADEQYF.

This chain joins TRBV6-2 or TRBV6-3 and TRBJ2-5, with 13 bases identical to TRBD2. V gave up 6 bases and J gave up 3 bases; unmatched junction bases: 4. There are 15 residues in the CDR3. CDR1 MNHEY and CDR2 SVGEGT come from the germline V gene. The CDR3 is CASSRTSGSKETQYF. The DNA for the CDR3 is TGTGCCAGCAGCCGGACTAGCGGGAGTAAAGAGACCCAGTACTTC.

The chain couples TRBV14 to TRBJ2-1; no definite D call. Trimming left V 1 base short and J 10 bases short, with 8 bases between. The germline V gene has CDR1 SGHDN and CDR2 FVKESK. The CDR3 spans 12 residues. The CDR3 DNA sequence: TGTGCCAGCAGCCAAGTTATACTGGAGCAGTTCTTC. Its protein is CASSQVILEQFF.

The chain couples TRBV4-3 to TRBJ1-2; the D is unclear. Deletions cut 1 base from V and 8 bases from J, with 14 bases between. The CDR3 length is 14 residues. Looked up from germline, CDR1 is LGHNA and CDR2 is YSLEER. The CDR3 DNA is TGCGCCAGCAGCCAAGTTGTGAGCCGGCCGGGCTACACCTTC. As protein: CASSQVVSRPGYTF.

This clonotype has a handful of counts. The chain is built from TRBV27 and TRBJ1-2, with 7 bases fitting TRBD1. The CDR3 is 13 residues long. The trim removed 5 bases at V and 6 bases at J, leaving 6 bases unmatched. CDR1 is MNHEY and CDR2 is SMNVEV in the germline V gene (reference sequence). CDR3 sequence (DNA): TGTGCCAGCAGTCTAATGACAGGGAATGGCTACACCTTC. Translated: CASSLMTGNGYTF.

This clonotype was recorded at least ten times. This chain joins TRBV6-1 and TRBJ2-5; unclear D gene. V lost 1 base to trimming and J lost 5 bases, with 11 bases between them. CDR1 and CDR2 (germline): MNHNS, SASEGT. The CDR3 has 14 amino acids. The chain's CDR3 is CASSEGPSSETQYF. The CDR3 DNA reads TGTGCCAGCAGTGAAGGGCCCAGCTCGGAGACCCAGTACTTC.

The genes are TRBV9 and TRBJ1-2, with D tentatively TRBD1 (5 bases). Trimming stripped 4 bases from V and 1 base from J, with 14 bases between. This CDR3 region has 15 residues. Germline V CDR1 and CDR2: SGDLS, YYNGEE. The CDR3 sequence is CASSPGRGGNYGYTF. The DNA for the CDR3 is TGTGCCAGCAGCCCCGGTAGGGGAGGTAACTATGGCTACACCTTC.

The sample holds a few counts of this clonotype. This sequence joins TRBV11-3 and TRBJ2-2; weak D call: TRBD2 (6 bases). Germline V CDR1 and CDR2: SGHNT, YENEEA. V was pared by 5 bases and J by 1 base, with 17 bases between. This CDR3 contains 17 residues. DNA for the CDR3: TGTGCCAGCAGCGCCCCCCGGACGGGGGTGAACACCGGGGAGCTGTTTTTT. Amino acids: CASSAPRTGVNTGELFF.

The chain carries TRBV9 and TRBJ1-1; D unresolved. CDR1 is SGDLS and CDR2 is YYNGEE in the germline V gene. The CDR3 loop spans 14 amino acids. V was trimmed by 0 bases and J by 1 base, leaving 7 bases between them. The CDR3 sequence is CASSVAWQNTEAFF. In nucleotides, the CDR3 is TGTGCCAGCAGCGTAGCTTGGCAGAACACTGAAGCTTTCTTT.

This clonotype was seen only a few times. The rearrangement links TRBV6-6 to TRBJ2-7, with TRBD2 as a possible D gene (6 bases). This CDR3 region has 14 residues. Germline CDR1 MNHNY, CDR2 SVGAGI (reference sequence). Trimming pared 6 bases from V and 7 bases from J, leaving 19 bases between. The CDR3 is CASSAGRLAQEQYF. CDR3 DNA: TGTGCCAGCAGCGCGGGGCGGCTAGCTCAGGAGCAGTACTTC.

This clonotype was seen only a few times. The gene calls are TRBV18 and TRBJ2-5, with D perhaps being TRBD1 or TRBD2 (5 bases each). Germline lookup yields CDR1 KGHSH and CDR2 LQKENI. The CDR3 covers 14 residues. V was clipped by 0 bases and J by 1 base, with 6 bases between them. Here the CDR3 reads CASSPPGVQETQYF. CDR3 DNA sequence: TGTGCCAGCTCACCACCGGGGGTCCAAGAGACCCAGTACTTC. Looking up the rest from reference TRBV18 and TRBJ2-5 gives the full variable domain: NAGVMQNPRHLVRRRGQEARLRCSPMKGHSHVYWYRQLPEEGLKFMVYLQKENIIDESGMPKERFSAEFPKEGPSILRIQQVVRGDSAAYFCASSPPGVQETQYFGPGTRLLVL.